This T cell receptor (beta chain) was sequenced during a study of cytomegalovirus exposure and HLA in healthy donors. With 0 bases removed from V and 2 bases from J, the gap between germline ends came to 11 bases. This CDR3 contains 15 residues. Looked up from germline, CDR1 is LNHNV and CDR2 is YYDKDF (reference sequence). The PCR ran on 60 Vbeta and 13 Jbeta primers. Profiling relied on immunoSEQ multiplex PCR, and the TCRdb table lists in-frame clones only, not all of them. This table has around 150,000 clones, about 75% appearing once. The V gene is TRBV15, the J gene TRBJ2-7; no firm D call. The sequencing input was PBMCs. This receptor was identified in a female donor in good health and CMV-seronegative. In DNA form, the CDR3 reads TGTGCCACCAGCAGAGACGGTGACAATGCCTACGAGCAGTACTTC. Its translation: CATSRDGDNAYEQYF.